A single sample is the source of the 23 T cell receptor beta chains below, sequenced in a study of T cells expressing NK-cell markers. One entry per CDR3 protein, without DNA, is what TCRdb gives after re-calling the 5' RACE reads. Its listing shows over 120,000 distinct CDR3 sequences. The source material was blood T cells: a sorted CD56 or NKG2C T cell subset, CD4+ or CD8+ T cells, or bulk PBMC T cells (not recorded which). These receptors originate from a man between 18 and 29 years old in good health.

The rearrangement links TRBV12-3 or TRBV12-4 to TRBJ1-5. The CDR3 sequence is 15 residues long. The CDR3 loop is CASSFEGTRNQPQHF.

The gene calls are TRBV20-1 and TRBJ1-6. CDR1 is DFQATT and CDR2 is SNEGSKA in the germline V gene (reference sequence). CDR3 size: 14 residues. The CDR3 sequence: CSARGRSYNSPLHF.

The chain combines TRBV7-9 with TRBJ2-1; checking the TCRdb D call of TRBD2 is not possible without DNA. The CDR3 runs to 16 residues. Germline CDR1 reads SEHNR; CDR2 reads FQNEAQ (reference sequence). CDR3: CASSLDTGEPYNEQFF.

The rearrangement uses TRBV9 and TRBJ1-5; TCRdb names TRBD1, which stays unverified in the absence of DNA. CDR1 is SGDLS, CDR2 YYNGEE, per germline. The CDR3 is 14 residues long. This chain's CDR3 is CASSAGQTNQPQHF.

The chain's CDR3 is CASRPGTKNNEKLFF. The rearrangement links TRBV27 to TRBJ1-4; TCRdb proposes TRBD1, but this gene call is untestable without DNA. Germline V gene sequence: CDR1 MNHEY, CDR2 SMNVEV (reference sequence). This CDR3 is 15 amino acids long.

The chain's CDR3 is CASSDSDSFTDTQYF. This rearrangement joins TRBV25-1 to TRBJ2-3; TCRdb calls TRBD1, which cannot be checked without DNA. The CDR3 is made up of 15 amino acids. Germline V CDR1 and CDR2: MGHDK, SYGVNS.

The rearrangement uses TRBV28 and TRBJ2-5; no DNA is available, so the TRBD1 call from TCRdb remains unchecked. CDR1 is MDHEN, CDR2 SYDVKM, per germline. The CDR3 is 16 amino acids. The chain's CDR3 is CASSLFARGLEETQYF.

The CDR3: CASSHQISEGRAASYNEQFF. The rearrangement joins TRBV11-2 to TRBJ2-1; TCRdb names TRBD2, which stays unverified in the absence of DNA. This CDR3 has 20 amino acids. Germline V gene data show CDR1 as SGHAT and CDR2 as FQNNGV. Full variable domain (missing parts from reference TRBV11-2 and TRBJ2-1): EAGVAQSPRYKIIEKRQSVAFWCNPISGHATLYWYQQILGQGPKLLIQFQNNGVVDDSQLPKDRFSAERLKGVDSTLKIQPAKLEDSAVYLCASSHQISEGRAASYNEQFFGPGTRLTVL.

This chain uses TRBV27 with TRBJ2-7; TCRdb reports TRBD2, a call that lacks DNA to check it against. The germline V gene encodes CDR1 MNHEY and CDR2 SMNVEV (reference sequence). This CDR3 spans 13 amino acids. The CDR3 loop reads CASSLWALGEQYF.

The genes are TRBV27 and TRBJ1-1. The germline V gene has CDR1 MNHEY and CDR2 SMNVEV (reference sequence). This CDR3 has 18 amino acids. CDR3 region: CASSLYHPTRTENTEAFF.

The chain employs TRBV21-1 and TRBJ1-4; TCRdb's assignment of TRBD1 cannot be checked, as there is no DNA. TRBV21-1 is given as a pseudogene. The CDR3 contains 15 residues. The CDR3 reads CASSKRGTGDEKLFF.

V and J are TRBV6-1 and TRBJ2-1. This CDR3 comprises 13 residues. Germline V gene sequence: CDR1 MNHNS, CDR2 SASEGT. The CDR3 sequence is CASRELSYNEQFF.

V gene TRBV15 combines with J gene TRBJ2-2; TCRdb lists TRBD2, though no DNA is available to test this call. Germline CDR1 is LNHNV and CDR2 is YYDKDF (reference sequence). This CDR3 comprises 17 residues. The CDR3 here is CATSRWDSGTNAGELFF.

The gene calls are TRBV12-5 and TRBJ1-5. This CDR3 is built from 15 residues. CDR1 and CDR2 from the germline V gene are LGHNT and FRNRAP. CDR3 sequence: CASGLGPYSNQPQHF.

CDR3 loop: CASSLASFTRDPEQETQYF. This chain connects TRBV7-2 to TRBJ2-5; TCRdb outputs TRBD1, but without DNA this stays unchecked. CDR1 is SGHTA, CDR2 FQGNSA, per germline. This CDR3 contains 19 residues.

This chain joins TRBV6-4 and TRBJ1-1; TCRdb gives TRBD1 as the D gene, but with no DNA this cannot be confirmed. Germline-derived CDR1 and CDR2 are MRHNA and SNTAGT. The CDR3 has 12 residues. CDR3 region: CASREGATEAFF.

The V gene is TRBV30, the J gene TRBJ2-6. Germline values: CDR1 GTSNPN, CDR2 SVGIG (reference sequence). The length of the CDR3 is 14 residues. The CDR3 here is CAWRLGLGANVLTF.

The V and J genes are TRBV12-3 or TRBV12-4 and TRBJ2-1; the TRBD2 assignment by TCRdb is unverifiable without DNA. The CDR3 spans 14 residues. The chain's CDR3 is CASSLRGHYNEQFF.

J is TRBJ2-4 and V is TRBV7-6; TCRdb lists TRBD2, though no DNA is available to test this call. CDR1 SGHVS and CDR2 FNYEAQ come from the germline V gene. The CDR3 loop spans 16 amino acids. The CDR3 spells CASSLSSGLAKNIQYF.

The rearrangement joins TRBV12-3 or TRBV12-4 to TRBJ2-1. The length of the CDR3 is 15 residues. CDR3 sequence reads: CATVGNGRAYNEQFF.

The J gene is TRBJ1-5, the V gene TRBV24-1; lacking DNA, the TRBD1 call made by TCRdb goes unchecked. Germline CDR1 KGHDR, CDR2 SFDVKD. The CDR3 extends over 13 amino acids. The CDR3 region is CATSGTGEQPQHF.

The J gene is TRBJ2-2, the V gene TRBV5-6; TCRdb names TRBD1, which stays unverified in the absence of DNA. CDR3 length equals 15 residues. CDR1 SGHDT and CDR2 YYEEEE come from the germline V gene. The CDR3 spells CASSLGHRGAGELFF.

CDR3 protein: CASSLETSGSIYNEQFF. This chain joins TRBV7-8 and TRBJ2-1; absent DNA, TCRdb's TRBD2 call cannot be checked. Germline V lookup: CDR1 SGHVS, CDR2 FQNEAQ. The CDR3 runs to 17 residues.